The subject of this entry is one T cell receptor beta chain. Seattle researchers signed up patients amid active infection and tracked them longitudinally. As handled by the study authors: It was from reference gene primer amplification that nucleated cell counts were estimated. The repertoire was sequenced with immunoSEQ multiplex PCR; TCRdb's copy has only in-frame clones and lacks some. The V and J calls and the clone size are those of that table, but D and trimming were determined from the DNA. The sample consists of around 210,000 clones, over 75% of them appearing once. Germline V gives CDR1 SGHAT, CDR2 FQDESV (reference sequence). V dropped 6 bases and J dropped 1; count of bases not matched to a gene: 5. This CDR3 has 15 residues. This entry belongs to a study of blood T cell repertoires in COVID-19. In the study overall: Sources were T cells, B-cell-depleted T cells, or PBMCs; the material itself was cDNA or gDNA.

The chain couples TRBV11-1 to TRBJ2-1; 8 nucleotides match TRBD2. The sample taken for sequencing was peripheral blood. This sequence was found in a man aged 45-65 years with COVID-19, enrolled during active disease. The CDR3 DNA sequence: TGTGCCAGCAGTTCCACTAGCGGATCCTACAATGAGCAGTTCTTC. Translated, it gives CASSSTSGSYNEQFF.